This T cell receptor beta chain was sequenced during a study of OX40 agonist ivuxolimab in advanced cancers. Measured with immunoSEQ multiplex PCR; TCRdb has only the in-frame clones, and not every one. Among tens of thousands of clones listed, over 90% were seen once. In its sample, this clone was seen a few times. Its cognate antigen is unknown. Overall study results and limits: It was not determined which antigens were specifically recognized by the peripheral T cells that had undergone clonal expansion. CD8+ T cells showed, on average, more clonal expansion than CD4+ cells.

Sequences were derived from CD4+ or CD8+ T cells sorted from blood, sampled in a trial of the OX40 agonist ivuxolimab. The clonotype originates from an adult with an advanced solid tumor such as melanoma, head and neck, liver or kidney cancer.

The CDR3 protein is CAISDRTEAFF. CDR3 DNA: TGTGCCATCAGTGATAGGACTGAAGCTTTCTTT. This rearrangement joins TRBV10-3 to TRBJ1-1; D not certain. V shed 3 bases and J shed 5 bases, with 4 bases lying between them. Germline V gives CDR1 ENHRY, CDR2 SYGVKD. The CDR3 runs to 11 residues.